The clone carrying this TCR beta chain was detected ten times or more. What it recognizes is unknown. The record originates from a study of T-cell memory formation after mild COVID-19. Study details: Largely donor-specific sequence clusters came from two donors.

Germline V gene lookup returns CDR1 MDHEN and CDR2 SYDVKM. V lost 6 bases to trimming and J lost 6 bases, with 21 bases between them. CDR3 length: 15 residues. TCRdb independently ran MiXCR on the 5' RACE reads; one entry per CDR3 protein. The sample contains under 550,000 distinct CDR3 sequences, approximately 18% of which appear only once. Study observations and caveats: Researchers found some responding clones in pre-infection memory, a sign that cross-reactive memory joined. Contracting clones from day 15 to 85 showed balanced CD4/CD8; later expanders favored CD4+. Shrinking CD4+ clones resided mostly in CM and EM, and CD8+ ones in EMRA.

This TCR was recovered from a man aged 18 to 30 who had mild COVID-19 (a few samples of this study predate the infection). Cell type and time point are not known. V usage is TRBV28 and J usage is TRBJ2-7; D perhaps matches TRBD1 (5 bases). The specimen was PBMCs or a T cell subset sorted from them (not recorded which). The CDR3 region has the DNA TGTGCCAGCAGAGGTGCGCAGGGTGAGTGGATCGAGCAGTACTTC. It codes for CASRGAQGEWIEQYF.